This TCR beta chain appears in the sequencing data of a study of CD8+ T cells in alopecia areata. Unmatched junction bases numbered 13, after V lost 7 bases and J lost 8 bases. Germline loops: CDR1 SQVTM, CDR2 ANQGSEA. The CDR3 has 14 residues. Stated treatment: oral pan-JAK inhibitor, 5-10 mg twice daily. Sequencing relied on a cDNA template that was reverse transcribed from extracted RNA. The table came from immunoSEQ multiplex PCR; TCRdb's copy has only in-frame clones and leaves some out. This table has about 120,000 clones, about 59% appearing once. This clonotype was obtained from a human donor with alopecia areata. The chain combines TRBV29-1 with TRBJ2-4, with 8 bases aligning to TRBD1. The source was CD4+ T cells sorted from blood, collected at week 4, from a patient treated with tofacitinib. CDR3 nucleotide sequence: TGCAGCGCCGTGACCGGGACAGGCGCCTACATTCAGTACTTC. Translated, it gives CSAVTGTGAYIQYF.